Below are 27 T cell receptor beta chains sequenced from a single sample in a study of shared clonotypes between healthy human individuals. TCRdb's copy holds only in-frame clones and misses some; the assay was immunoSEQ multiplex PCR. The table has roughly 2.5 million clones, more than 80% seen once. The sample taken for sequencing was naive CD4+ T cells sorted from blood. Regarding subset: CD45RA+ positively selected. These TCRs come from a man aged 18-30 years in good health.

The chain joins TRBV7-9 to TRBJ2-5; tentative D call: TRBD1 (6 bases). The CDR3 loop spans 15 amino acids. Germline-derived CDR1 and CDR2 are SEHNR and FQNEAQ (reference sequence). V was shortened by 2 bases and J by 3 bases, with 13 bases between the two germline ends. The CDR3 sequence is CASSLMGAGEETQYF. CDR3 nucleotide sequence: TGTGCCAGCAGCTTAATGGGGGCTGGGGAAGAGACCCAGTACTTC.

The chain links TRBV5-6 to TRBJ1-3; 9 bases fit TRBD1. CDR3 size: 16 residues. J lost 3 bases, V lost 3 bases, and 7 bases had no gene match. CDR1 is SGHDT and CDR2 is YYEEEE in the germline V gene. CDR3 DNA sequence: TGTGCCAGCAGCTGGGGGGACAGGGCTTATGGAAACACCATATATTTT. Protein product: CASSWGDRAYGNTIYF.

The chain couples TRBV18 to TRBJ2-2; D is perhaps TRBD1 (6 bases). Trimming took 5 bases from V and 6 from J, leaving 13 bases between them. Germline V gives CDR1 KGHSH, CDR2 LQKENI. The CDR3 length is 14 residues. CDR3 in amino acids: CASSALQGSGELFF. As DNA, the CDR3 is TGTGCCAGCTCAGCATTACAGGGATCCGGGGAGCTGTTTTTT. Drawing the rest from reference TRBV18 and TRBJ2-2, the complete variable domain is NAGVMQNPRHLVRRRGQEARLRCSPMKGHSHVYWYRQLPEEGLKFMVYLQKENIIDESGMPKERFSAEFPKEGPSILRIQQVVRGDSAAYFCASSALQGSGELFFGEGSRLTVL.

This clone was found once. The CDR3 DNA is TGCGCCTCTTCCATGGGAGAAAATCAGCCCCAGCATTTT. Translating gives CASSMGENQPQHF. The rearrangement uses TRBV5-1 and TRBJ1-5; unclear D gene. The CDR3 is made up of 13 amino acids. Germline CDR1 reads SGHRS; CDR2 reads YFSETQ. V was trimmed by 10 bases and J by 4 bases, leaving 15 bases between them.

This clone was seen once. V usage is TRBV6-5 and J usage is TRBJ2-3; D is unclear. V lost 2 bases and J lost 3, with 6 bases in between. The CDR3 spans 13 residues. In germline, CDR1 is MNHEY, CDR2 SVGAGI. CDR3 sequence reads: CASSYRRTDTQYF. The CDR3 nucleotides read TGTGCCAGCAGTTACAGGCGGACAGATACGCAGTATTTT.

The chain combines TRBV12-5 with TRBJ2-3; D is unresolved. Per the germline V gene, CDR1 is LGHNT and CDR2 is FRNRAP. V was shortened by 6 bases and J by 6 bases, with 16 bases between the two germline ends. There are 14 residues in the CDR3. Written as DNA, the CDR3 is TGTGCTAGTGGGCTTGTCCCCCTCAGTGATACGCAGTATTTT. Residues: CASGLVPLSDTQYF.

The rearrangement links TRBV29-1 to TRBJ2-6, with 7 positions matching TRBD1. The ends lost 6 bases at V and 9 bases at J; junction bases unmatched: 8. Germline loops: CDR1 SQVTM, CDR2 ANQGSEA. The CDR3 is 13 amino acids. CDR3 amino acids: CSVGTGEDNVLTF. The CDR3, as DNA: TGCAGCGTAGGAACAGGGGAAGACAACGTCCTGACTTTC.

This CDR3 is CASSIEGPDYEQYF. The CDR3 DNA reads as TGTGCCAGTAGTATCGAGGGACCCGACTACGAGCAGTACTTC. This chain joins TRBV19 and TRBJ2-7; D is perhaps TRBD1 or TRBD2 (5 bases each). Looked up from germline, CDR1 is LNHDA and CDR2 is SQIVND (reference sequence). V was pared by 3 bases and J by 3 bases, with 12 bases between. CDR3 length equals 14 residues.

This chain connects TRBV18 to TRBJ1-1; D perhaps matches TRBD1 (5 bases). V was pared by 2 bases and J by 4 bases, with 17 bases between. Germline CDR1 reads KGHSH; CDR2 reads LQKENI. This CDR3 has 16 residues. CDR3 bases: TGTGCCAGCTCACCAATAAATCCGGGGGAAGGCACTGAAGCTTTCTTT. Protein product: CASSPINPGEGTEAFF.

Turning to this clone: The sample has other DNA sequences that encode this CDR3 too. The CDR3 nucleotides are TGCGCCAGCAGCTTGGGGCAGTCTAACTATGGCTACACCTTC. This translates into CASSLGQSNYGYTF. The V call is TRBV5-1, the J call TRBJ1-2; D gene unclear. The V end lost 0 bases, the J end lost 0 bases, and 6 bases lay between the germline ends. CDR1 is SGHRS, CDR2 YFSETQ, per germline. The CDR3 covers 14 residues.

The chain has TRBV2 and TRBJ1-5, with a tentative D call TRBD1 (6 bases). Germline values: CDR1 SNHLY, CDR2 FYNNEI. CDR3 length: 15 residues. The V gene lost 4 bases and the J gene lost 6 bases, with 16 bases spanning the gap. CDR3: CASSVTEQGSQPQHF. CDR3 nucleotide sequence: TGTGCCAGCAGTGTTACCGAACAGGGTTCTCAGCCCCAGCATTTT. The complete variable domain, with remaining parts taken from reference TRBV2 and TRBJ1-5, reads EPEVTQTPSHQVTQMGQEVILRCVPISNHLYFYWYRQILGQKVEFLVSFYNNEISEKSEIFDDQFSVERPDGSNFTLKIRSTKLEDSAMYFCASSVTEQGSQPQHFGDGTRLSIL.

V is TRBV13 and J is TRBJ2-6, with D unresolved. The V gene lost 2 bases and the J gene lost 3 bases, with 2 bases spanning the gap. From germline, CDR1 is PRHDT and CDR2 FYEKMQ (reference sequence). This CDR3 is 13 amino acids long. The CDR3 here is CASSLFGANVLTF. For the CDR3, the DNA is TGTGCCAGCAGCTTATTTGGGGCCAACGTCCTGACTTTC.

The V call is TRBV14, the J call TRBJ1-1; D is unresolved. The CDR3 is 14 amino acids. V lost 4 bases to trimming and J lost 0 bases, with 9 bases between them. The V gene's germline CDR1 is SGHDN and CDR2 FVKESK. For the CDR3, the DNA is TGTGCCAGCAGCCCGAAGGGAATGAACACTGAAGCTTTCTTT. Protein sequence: CASSPKGMNTEAFF.

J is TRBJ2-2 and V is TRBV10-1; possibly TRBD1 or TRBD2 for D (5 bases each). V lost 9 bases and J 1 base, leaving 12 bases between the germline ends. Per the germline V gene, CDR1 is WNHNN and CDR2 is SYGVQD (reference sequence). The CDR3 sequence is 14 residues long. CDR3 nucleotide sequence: TGCGCCAGTACACCGGGACGGAACACCGGGGAGCTGTTTTTT. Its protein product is CASTPGRNTGELFF.

CDR3 coding DNA: TGTGCCAGCAGCCAAGATAGCGCGGGAGGACCCCAAGAGACCCAGTACTTC. This encodes CASSQDSAGGPQETQYF. The gene calls are TRBV14 and TRBJ2-5, with 8 bases lining up with TRBD2. Looked up from germline, CDR1 is SGHDN and CDR2 is FVKESK. The CDR3 extends over 17 amino acids. The trim removed 0 bases at V and 1 base at J, leaving 7 bases unmatched.

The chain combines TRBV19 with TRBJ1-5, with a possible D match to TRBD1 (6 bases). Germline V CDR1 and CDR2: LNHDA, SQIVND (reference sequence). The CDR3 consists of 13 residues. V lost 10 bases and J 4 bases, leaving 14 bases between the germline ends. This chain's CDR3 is CAIKGDNNQPQHF. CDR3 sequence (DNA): TGTGCCATAAAGGGGGACAATAATCAGCCCCAGCATTTT.

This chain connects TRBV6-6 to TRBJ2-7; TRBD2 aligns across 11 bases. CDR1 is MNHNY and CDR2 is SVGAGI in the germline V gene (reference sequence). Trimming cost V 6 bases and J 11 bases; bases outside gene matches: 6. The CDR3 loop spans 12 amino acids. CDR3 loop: CASSFLAGGEYF. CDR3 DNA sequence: TGTGCCAGCAGCTTTCTAGCGGGAGGAGAGTACTTC.

The CDR3 loop is CASGVDRVGYNEQFF. The CDR3 DNA sequence: TGTGCCAGCGGGGTGGACAGGGTGGGTTACAATGAGCAGTTCTTC. The V and J genes are TRBV6-6 and TRBJ2-1; 8 bases fit TRBD1. CDR3 length: 15 residues. Germline V lookup: CDR1 MNHNY, CDR2 SVGAGI (reference sequence). After removal of 8 bases from V and 4 bases from J, the junction contained 10 bases not matched to a gene.

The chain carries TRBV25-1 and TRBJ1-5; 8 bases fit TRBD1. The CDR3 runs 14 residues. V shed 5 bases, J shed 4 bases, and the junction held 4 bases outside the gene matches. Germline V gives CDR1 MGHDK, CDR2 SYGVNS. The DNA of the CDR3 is TGTGCCAGCAGTCAGACAGGGGCAAATCAGCCCCAGCATTTT. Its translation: CASSQTGANQPQHF.

The CDR3 DNA sequence: TGTGCCAGCGGGGGACTTAGCTACGAGCAGTACTTC. Residues: CASGGLSYEQYF. This sequence joins TRBV6-5 and TRBJ2-7; D is possibly TRBD2 (6 bases). V gave up 8 bases and J gave up 3 bases, with 11 bases separating them. The CDR3 contains 12 residues. Germline lookup yields CDR1 MNHEY and CDR2 SVGAGI.

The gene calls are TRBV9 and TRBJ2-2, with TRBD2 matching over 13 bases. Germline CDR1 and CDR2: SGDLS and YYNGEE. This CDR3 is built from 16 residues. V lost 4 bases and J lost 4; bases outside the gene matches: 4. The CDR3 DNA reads TGTGCCAGCAGCCCGTGGACTAGCGGGGGCACCGGGGAGCTGTTTTTT. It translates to CASSPWTSGGTGELFF.

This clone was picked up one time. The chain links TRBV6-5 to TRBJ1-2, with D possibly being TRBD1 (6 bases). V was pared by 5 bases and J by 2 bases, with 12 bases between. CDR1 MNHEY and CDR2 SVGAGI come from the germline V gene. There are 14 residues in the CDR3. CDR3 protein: CASSPGTSNYGYTF. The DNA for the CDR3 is TGTGCCAGCAGTCCAGGGACATCGAACTATGGCTACACCTTC.

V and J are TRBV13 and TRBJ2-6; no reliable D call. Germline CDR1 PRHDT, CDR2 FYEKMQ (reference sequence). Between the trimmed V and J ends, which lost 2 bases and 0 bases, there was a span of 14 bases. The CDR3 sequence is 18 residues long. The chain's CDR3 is CASSLNGYSPSGANVLTF. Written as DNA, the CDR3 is TGTGCCAGCAGCTTAAATGGTTACAGCCCCTCTGGGGCCAACGTCCTGACTTTC.

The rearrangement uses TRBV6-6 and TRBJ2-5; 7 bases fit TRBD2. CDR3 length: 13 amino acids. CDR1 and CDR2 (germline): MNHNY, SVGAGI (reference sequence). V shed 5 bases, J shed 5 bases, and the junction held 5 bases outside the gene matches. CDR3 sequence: CASSRTRWETQYF. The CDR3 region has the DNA TGTGCCAGCAGTAGGACTAGGTGGGAGACCCAGTACTTC.

CDR3 protein: CASSLARSWGNGELFF. In nucleotides, the CDR3 is TGTGCCAGCAGCTTAGCGAGGAGTTGGGGGAACGGGGAGCTGTTTTTT. This rearrangement joins TRBV7-2 to TRBJ2-2; possibly TRBD1 or TRBD2 for D (5 bases each). Per germline, CDR1 SGHTA and CDR2 FQGNSA. The CDR3 has 16 residues. V was pared by 0 bases and J by 7 bases, with 15 bases between.

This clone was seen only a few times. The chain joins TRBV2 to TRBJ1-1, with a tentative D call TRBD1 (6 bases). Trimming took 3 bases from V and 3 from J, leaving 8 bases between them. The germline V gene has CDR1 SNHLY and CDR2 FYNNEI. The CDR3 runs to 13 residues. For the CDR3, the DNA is TGTGCCAGCAGTGAGGGGGCCTACACTGAAGCTTTCTTT. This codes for CASSEGAYTEAFF. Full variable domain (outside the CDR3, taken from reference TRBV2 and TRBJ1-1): EPEVTQTPSHQVTQMGQEVILRCVPISNHLYFYWYRQILGQKVEFLVSFYNNEISEKSEIFDDQFSVERPDGSNFTLKIRSTKLEDSAMYFCASSEGAYTEAFFGQGTRLTVV.

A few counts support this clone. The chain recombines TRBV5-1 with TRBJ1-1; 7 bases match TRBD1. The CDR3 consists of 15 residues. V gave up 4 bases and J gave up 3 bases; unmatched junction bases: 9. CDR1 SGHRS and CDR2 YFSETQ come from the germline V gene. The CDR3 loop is CASSPVGGLDTEAFF. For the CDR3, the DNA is TGCGCCAGCAGCCCGGTAGGGGGCCTGGACACTGAAGCTTTCTTT. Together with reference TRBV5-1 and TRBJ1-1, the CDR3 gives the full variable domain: KAGVTQTPRYLIKTRGQQVTLSCSPISGHRSVSWYQQTPGQGLQFLFEYFSETQRNKGNFPGRFSGRQFSNSRSEMNVSTLELGDSALYLCASSPVGGLDTEAFFGQGTRLTVV.